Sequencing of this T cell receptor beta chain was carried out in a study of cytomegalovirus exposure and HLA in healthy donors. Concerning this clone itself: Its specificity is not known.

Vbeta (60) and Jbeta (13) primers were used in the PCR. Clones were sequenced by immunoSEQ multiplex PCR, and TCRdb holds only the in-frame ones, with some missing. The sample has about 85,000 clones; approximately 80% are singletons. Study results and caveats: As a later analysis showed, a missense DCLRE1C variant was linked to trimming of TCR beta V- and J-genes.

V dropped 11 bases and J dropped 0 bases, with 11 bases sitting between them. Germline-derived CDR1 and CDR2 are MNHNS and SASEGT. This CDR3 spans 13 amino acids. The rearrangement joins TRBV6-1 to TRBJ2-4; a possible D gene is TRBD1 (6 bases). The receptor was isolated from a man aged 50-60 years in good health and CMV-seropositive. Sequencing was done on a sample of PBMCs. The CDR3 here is CAVTGLAKNIQYF. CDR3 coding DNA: TGTGCCGTTACAGGGCTAGCCAAAAACATTCAGTACTTC.